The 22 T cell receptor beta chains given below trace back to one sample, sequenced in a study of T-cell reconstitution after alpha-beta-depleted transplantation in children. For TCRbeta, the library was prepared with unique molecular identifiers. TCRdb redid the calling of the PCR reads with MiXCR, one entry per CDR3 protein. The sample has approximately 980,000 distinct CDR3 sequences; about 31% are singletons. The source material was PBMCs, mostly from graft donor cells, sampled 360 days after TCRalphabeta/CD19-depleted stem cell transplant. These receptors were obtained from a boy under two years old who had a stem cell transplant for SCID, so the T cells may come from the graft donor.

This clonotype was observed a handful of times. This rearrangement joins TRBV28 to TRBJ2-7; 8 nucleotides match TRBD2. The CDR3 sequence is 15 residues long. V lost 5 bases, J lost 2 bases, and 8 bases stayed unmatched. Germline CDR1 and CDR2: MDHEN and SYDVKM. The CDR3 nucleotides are TGTGCCAGCAGTCTAGGACTAGCCTTAACCTACGAGCAGTACTTC. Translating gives CASSLGLALTYEQYF.

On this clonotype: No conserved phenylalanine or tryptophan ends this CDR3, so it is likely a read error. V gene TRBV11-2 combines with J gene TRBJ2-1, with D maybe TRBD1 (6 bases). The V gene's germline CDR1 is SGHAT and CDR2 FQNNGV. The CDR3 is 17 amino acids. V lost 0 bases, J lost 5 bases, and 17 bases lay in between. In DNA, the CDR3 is TGTGCCAGCAGCTTAGATCCGGTCTTTAGGACAGACAATGAGCAGTTCCTC. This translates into CASSLDPVFRTDNEQFL.

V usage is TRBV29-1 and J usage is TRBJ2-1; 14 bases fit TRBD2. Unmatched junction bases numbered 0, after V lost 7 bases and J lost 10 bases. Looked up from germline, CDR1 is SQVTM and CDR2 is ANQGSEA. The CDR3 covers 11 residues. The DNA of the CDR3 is TGCAGCGGGACTAGCGGGGGGGAGCAGTTCTTC. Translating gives CSGTSGGEQFF.

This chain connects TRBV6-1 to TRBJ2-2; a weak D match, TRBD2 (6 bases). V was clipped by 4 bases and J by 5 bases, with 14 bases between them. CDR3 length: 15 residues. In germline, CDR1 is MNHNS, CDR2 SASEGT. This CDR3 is CASSGGPGRTGELFF. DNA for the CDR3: TGTGCCAGCAGTGGGGGCCCTGGGAGGACCGGGGAGCTGTTTTTT.

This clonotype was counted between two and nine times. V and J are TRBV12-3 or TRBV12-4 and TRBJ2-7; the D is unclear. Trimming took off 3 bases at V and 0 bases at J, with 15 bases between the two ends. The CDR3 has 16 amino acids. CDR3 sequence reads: CASSFRATPSSYEQYF. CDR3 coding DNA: TGTGCCAGCAGTTTTAGGGCCACTCCTTCCTCCTACGAGCAGTACTTC.

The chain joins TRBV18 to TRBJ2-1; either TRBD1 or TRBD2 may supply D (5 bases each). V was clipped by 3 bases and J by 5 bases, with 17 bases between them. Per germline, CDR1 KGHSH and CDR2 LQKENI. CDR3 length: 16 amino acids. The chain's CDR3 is CASSPLEGFRHNEQFF. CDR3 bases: TGTGCCAGCTCACCGCTCGAGGGGTTTCGGCACAATGAGCAGTTCTTC.

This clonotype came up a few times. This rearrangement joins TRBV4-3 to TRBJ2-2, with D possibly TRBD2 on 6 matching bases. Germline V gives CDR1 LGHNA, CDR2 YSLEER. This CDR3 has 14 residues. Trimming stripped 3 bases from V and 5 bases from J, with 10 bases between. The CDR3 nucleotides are TGCGCCAGCAGCCACCTAGCGTTGACCGGGGAGCTGTTTTTT. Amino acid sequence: CASSHLALTGELFF.

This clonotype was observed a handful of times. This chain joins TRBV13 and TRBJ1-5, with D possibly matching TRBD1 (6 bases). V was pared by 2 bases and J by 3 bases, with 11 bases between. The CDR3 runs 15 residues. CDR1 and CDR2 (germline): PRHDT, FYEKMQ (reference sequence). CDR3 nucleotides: TGTGCCAGCAGCTTATCGTACAGGGTCAATCAGCCCCAGCATTTT. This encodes CASSLSYRVNQPQHF.

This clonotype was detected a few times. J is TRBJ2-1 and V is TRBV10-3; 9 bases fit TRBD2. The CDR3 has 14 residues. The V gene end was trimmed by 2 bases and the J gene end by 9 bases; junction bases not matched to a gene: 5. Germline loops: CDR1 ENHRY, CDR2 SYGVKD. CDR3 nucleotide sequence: TGTGCCATCAGTGAGGAGGTAGCGGGGGTTGAGCAGTTCTTC. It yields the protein CAISEEVAGVEQFF.

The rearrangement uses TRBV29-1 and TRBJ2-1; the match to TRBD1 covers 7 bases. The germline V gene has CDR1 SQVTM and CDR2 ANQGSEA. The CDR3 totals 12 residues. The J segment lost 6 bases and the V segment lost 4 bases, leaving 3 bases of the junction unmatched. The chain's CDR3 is CSVGGGFNEQFF. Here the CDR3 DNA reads TGCAGCGTTGGAGGGGGCTTCAATGAGCAGTTCTTC.

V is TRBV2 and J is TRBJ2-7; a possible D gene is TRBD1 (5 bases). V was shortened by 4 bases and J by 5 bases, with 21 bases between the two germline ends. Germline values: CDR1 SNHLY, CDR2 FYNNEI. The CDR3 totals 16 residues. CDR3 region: CASSGLGSRASHEQYF. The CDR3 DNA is TGTGCCAGCAGTGGACTCGGATCCAGGGCTTCCCACGAGCAGTACTTC.

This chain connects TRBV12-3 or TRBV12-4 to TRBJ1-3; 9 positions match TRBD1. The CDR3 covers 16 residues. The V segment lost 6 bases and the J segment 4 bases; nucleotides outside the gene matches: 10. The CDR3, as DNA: TGTGCCAGCAGCCCCCGGACAGGGGTTCAGGGAAACACCATATATTTT. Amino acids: CASSPRTGVQGNTIYF.

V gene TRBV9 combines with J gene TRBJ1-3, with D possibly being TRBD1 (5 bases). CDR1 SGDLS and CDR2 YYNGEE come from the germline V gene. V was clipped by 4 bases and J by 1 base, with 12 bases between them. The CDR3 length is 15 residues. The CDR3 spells CASSPKDISGNTIYF. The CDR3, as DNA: TGTGCCAGCAGCCCCAAGGACATATCTGGAAACACCATATATTTT.

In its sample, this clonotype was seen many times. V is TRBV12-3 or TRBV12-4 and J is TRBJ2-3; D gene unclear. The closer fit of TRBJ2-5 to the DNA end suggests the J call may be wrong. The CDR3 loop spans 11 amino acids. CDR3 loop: CASSLIGTQYF. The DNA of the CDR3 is TGTGCCAGCAGTTTAATCGGGACCCAGTACTTC.

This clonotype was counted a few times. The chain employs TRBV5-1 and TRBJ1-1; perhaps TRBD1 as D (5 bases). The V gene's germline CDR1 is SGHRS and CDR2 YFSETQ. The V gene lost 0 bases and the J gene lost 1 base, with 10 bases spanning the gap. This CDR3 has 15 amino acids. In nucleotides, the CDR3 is TGCGCCAGCAGCTTGGTCAGGGCCGGGAACACTGAAGCTTTCTTT. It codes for CASSLVRAGNTEAFF.

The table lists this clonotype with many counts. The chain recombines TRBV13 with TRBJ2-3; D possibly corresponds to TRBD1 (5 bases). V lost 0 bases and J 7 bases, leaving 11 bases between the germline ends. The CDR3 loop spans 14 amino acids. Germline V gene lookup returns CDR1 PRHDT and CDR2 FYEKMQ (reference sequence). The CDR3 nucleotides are TGTGCCAGCAGCTTAGGGGGGCCCGGTAATACGCAGTATTTT. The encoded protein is CASSLGGPGNTQYF.

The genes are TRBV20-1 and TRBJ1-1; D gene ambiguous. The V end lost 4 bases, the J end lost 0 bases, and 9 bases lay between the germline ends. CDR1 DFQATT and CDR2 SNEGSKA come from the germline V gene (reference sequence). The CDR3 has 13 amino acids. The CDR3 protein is CSAKGVLNTEAFF. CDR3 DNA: TGCAGTGCTAAGGGAGTCCTGAACACTGAAGCTTTCTTT.

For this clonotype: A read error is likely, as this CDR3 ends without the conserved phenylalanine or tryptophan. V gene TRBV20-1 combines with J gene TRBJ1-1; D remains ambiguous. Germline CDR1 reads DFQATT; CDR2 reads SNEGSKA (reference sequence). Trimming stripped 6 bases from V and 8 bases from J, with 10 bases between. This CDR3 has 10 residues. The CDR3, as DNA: TGCAGTGCCCCCAGATTAGAAGCTTTCTAT. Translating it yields CSAPRLEAFY.

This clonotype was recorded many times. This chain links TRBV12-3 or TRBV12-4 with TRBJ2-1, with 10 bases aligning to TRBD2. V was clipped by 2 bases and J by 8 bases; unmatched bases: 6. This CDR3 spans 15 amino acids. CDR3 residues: CASSLRSSGGDEQFF. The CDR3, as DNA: TGTGCCAGCAGTTTACGGTCTAGCGGGGGTGATGAGCAGTTCTTC.

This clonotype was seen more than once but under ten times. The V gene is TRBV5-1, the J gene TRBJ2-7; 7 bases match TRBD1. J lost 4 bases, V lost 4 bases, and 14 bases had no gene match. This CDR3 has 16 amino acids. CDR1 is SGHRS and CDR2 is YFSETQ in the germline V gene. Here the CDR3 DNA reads TGCGCCAGCAGCGCAAGCAGTATCCGGGACAGATACGAGCAGTACTTC. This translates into CASSASSIRDRYEQYF.

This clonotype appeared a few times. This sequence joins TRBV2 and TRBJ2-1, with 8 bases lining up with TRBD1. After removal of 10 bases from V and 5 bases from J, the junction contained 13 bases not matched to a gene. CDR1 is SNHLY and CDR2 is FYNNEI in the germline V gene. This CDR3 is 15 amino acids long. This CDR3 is CATKFRGLGNNEQFF. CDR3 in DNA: TGTGCCACCAAGTTCAGGGGGCTAGGTAACAATGAGCAGTTCTTC.

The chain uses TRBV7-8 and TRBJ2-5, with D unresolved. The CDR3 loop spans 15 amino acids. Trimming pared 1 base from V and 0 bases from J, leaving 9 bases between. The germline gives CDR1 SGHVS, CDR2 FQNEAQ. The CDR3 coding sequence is TGTGCCAGCAGCTTAGGGGGTTTGTACCAAGAGACCCAGTACTTC. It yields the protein CASSLGGLYQETQYF.